This T cell receptor (beta chain) was documented in a study of T-cell reconstitution after alpha-beta-depleted transplantation in children. Overall study findings and caveats: One year post-transplant, T-cell counts and diversity were largely derived from T cells produced anew.

This clonotype was picked up many times. Its cognate antigen is unknown. The CDR3 extends over 15 amino acids. Losses at the gene ends were 4 bases for V and 2 bases for J; bases not matched to a gene: 5. CDR1 is LGHNA and CDR2 is YSLEER in the germline V gene. Unique molecular identifiers were used to barcode this TCRbeta library. TCRdb recomputed calls from the PCR reads with MiXCR, one row per CDR3 protein. The sample yields 200,000 or so distinct CDR3 sequences, just under 6.5% seen once. Sample: PBMCs, taken before TCRalphabeta/CD19-depleted stem cell transplant. The receptor comes from a girl under three years old with combined immunodeficiency, due to receive a stem cell transplant. V gene TRBV4-3 combines with J gene TRBJ2-1; 7 positions agree with TRBD1. The CDR3 coding sequence is TGCGCCAGCAGCCCGGAGACAGGGCCCTACAATGAGCAGTTCTTC. This codes for CASSPETGPYNEQFF.